This paragraph reports one TCR beta chain. Its antigen is unidentified. This CDR3 comprises 13 residues. Trimming stripped 5 bases from V and 2 bases from J, with 10 bases between. Germline V lookup: CDR1 MRHNA, CDR2 SNTAGT. Assay: immunoSEQ multiplex PCR; the TCRdb copy retains only in-frame clones and omits some. The sample shows around 80,000 clones, more than 70% of them seen only once. The sample belongs to a study of OX40 agonist ivuxolimab in advanced cancers. Overall study findings and caveats: In the 0.1 to 3.0 mg/kg range, CD4+ and CD8+ blood T cells had expanded clonally by week 6.

Here the sequenced sample was CD4+ or CD8+ T cells sorted from blood, taken in a trial of the OX40 agonist ivuxolimab. The clonotype comes from an adult with an advanced solid tumor such as melanoma, head and neck, liver or kidney cancer. The rearrangement uses TRBV6-4 and TRBJ2-7; D ambiguous. CDR3 residues: CASSQQAAYEQYF. The CDR3 DNA reads as TGTGCCAGCAGTCAGCAGGCCGCCTACGAGCAGTACTTC.